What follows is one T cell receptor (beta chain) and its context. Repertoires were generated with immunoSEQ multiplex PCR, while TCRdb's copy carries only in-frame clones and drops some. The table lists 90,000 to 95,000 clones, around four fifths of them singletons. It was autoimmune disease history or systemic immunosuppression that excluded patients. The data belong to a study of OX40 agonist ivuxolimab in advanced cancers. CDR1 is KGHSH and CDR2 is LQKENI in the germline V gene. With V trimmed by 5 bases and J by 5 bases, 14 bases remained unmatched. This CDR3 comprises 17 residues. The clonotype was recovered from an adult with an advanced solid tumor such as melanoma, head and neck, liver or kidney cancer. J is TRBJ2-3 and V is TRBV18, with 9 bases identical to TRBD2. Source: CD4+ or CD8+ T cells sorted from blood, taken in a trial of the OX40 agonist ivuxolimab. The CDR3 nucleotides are TGTGCCAGCTCATCGCCGAGGGGCGGGGGGGCCGGAGATACGCAGTATTTT. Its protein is CASSSPRGGGAGDTQYF.